This TCR beta chain was documented in a study of molecular identifiers for immune sequencing clone quantification. Points from the study as a whole: Highly expanded clone sizes could be underestimated through barcode sharing by identical TCR molecules.

CD8+CD4-CCR7+CD45RA+ cells were sorted as naive CD8 T cells. This clonotype has at least ten counts. The target antigen is unknown. TCRdb passed the PCR reads through MiXCR, listing each CDR3 protein once. The table records about 640,000 distinct CDR3 sequences, around 20% of them present only once. The CDR3 has 15 amino acids. Trimming pared 0 bases from V and 1 base from J, leaving 6 bases between. The germline CDR1 and CDR2 sequences are LGHNA and YSLEER. Material: naive CD8+ T cells from blood, with Jurkat cell RNA spiked in. Subset given: FACS-sorted CD8+CD4-CCR7+CD45RA+ naive T cells. The chain joins TRBV4-3 to TRBJ1-4, with D perhaps TRBD1 (5 bases). The sequence derives from a human donor in good health. Some libraries in this study had Jurkat cell RNA spiked in. The CDR3 sequence is CASSQDRVTNEKLFF. CDR3 in DNA: TGCGCCAGCAGCCAAGACAGGGTAACTAATGAAAAACTGTTTTTT.